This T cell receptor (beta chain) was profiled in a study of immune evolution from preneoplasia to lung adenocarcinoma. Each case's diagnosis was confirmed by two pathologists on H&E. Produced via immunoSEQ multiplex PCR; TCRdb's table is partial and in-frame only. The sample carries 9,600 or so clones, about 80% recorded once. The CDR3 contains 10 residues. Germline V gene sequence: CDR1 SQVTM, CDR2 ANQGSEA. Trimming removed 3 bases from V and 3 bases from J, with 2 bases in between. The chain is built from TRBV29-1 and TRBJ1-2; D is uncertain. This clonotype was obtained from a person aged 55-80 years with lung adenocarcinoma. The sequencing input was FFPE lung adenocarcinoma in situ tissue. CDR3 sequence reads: CSVEDYGYTF. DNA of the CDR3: TGCAGCGTTGAGGACTATGGCTACACCTTC.